A single sample gave rise to the 19 T cell receptor beta chains below, sequenced in a study of graft-versus-host responses after intestinal transplantation. Profiled with immunoSEQ multiplex PCR; TCRdb holds only in-frame clones, not every one. The sample includes some 110,000 clones, more than 85% of them seen just once. Their antigens remain unidentified. The sample consisted of unstimulated CD8+ T cells sorted from spleen or lymph node cells, taken before transplant. The receptors stem from a human donor who was the organ donor for an intestinal transplant.

The V call is TRBV25-1, the J call TRBJ2-3; no clear D gene. The CDR3 is made up of 11 amino acids. V was trimmed by 5 bases and J by 2 bases, leaving 2 bases between them. Germline V gene sequence: CDR1 MGHDK, CDR2 SYGVNS. The CDR3 coding sequence is TGTGCCAGCAGTTTCACAGATACGCAGTATTTT. Translation: CASSFTDTQYF.

This chain joins TRBV4-3 and TRBJ2-7; D ambiguous. The CDR3 is 14 amino acids. CDR1 and CDR2 (germline): LGHNA, YSLEER. V lost 1 base and J 4 bases, leaving 11 bases between the germline ends. The CDR3 DNA reads as TGCGCCAGCAGCCAAGGCGAAGACGGTTACGAGCAGTACTTC. Protein sequence: CASSQGEDGYEQYF.

Of note for this clone: This sample also contains other DNA sequences that code for the same CDR3. The gene calls are TRBV5-1 and TRBJ1-5; D gene uncertain. Germline V CDR1 and CDR2: SGHRS, YFSETQ. The CDR3 is made up of 15 amino acids. Trimming pared 0 bases from V and 0 bases from J, leaving 7 bases between. The chain's CDR3 is CASSLGPYSNQPQHF. In DNA, the CDR3 is TGCGCCAGCAGCTTGGGCCCTTATAGCAATCAGCCCCAGCATTTT.

The rearrangement joins TRBV6-1 to TRBJ1-5; TRBD1 aligns across 8 bases. CDR1 is MNHNS, CDR2 SASEGT, per germline. This CDR3 has 18 residues. Trimming took 3 bases from V and 0 from J; bases not matched to a gene: 10. In DNA form, the CDR3 reads TGTGCCAGCAGTGACAGGACAGGGTCCGTATATAGCAATCAGCCCCAGCATTTT. It encodes CASSDRTGSVYSNQPQHF.

This chain links TRBV27 with TRBJ2-1; 7 nucleotides match TRBD2. CDR3 length: 15 residues. Per germline, CDR1 MNHEY and CDR2 SMNVEV (reference sequence). With V trimmed by 8 bases and J by 4 bases, 11 bases remained unmatched. The CDR3 loop reads CASGDQGGTYNEQFF. CDR3 nucleotide sequence: TGTGCCAGCGGGGATCAGGGAGGGACTTACAATGAGCAGTTCTTC.

The chain carries TRBV2 and TRBJ2-3; 7 nucleotides align to TRBD2. The trim removed 7 bases at V and 2 bases at J, leaving 6 bases unmatched. Looked up from germline, CDR1 is SNHLY and CDR2 is FYNNEI. The CDR3 totals 14 residues. The CDR3 coding sequence is TGTGCCAGCATTTGGGAGGGGCCCACAGATACGCAGTATTTT. Its protein is CASIWEGPTDTQYF.

The gene calls are TRBV10-3 and TRBJ2-3; D is unclear. CDR3 length: 14 residues. Deletions cut 2 bases from V and 3 bases from J, with 9 bases between. Germline CDR1 is ENHRY and CDR2 is SYGVKD. CDR3 coding DNA: TGTGCCATCAGTGAGAAGGGCTCTACAGATACGCAGTATTTT. Amino acid sequence: CAISEKGSTDTQYF.

The V gene is TRBV4-1, the J gene TRBJ2-5; weak D call: TRBD2 (6 bases). The V end lost 1 base, the J end lost 0 bases, and 30 bases lay between the germline ends. The CDR3 sequence is 22 residues long. Germline V lookup: CDR1 MGHRA, CDR2 YSYEKL. The CDR3 DNA sequence: TGCGCCAGCAGCCAAGTCCTAGGAGGAGGGATGGAAGTGGGGCGGTACCAAGAGACCCAGTACTTC. Protein sequence: CASSQVLGGGMEVGRYQETQYF.

The chain has TRBV25-1 and TRBJ2-5; no reliable D call. The CDR3 contains 15 residues. The V end lost 5 bases, the J end lost 5 bases, and 18 bases lay between the germline ends. In germline, CDR1 is MGHDK, CDR2 SYGVNS. CDR3 residues: CASSPPGTAQETQYF. CDR3 nucleotide sequence: TGTGCCAGCAGTCCGCCGGGTACGGCTCAGGAGACCCAGTACTTC.

The chain is built from TRBV7-8 and TRBJ2-7; 9 nucleotides agree with TRBD1. This CDR3 region has 14 residues. V trimming: 2 bases; J trimming: 8 bases; junction bases outside the gene matches: 7. Germline CDR1 and CDR2: SGHVS and FQNEAQ. The CDR3 sequence is CASSLNRGRRKQYF. Written as DNA, the CDR3 is TGTGCCAGCAGCTTAAACAGGGGGCGCAGGAAGCAGTACTTC.

The V gene is TRBV13, the J gene TRBJ2-7; 7 bases are a match to TRBD1. The germline CDR1 and CDR2 sequences are PRHDT and FYEKMQ (reference sequence). V was clipped by 3 bases and J by 3 bases; unmatched bases: 2. The CDR3 sequence is 13 residues long. Written as DNA, the CDR3 is TGTGCCAGCAGCTTGGGACAGAACTACGAGCAGTACTTC. Its translation is CASSLGQNYEQYF.

The chain couples TRBV5-1 to TRBJ2-1; D is possibly TRBD2 (5 bases). The CDR3 spans 16 residues. The ends were cut back, 0 bases at V and 0 bases at J, with 10 bases in the middle. Germline CDR1 and CDR2: SGHRS and YFSETQ. The CDR3 coding sequence is TGCGCCAGCAGCTTGGGCAGCGGAAGCTCCTACAATGAGCAGTTCTTC. As protein: CASSLGSGSSYNEQFF.

The CDR3 nucleotides are TGTGCCAGCAGCCAATTCTGGACAGGGGAGACTAATGAAAAACTGTTTTTT. Translated: CASSQFWTGETNEKLFF. The V gene is TRBV4-2, the J gene TRBJ1-4; 9 bases map to TRBD1. From germline, CDR1 is LGHNA and CDR2 YNFKEQ. J gave up 2 bases and V 2 bases, and 6 bases lay outside the gene matches. The CDR3 has 17 amino acids.

The gene calls are TRBV10-3 and TRBJ2-5; 7 bases are a match to TRBD1. CDR1 and CDR2 from the germline V gene are ENHRY and SYGVKD. CDR3 size: 14 residues. Unmatched junction bases numbered 5, after V lost 4 bases and J lost 3 bases. The CDR3 coding sequence is TGTGCCATCAGTGTCCCGGGACAGAAAGAGACCCAGTACTTC. Translating gives CAISVPGQKETQYF.

CDR3 in amino acids: CASSPTSSYNEQFF. The DNA for the CDR3 is TGTGCCAGCAGTCCGACTAGCAGCTACAATGAGCAGTTCTTC. The genes are TRBV6-5 and TRBJ2-1; 7 bases line up with TRBD2. Germline trimming cut 5 bases from V and 3 bases from J; bases unmatched to any gene: 4. The V gene's germline CDR1 is MNHEY and CDR2 SVGAGI. This CDR3 contains 14 residues.

The CDR3 coding sequence is TGTGCCAGCAGCGCCAGTCTAGCGGGAGGGAGGGGGACCCAGTACTTC. Its protein is CASSASLAGGRGTQYF. The V gene is TRBV5-6, the J gene TRBJ2-5; 12 bases agree with TRBD2. Germline V gene data show CDR1 as SGHDT and CDR2 as YYEEEE. Unmatched junction bases numbered 11, after V lost 4 bases and J lost 7 bases. This CDR3 region has 16 residues.

The chain recombines TRBV27 with TRBJ2-2; TRBD2 matches at 8 bases. The CDR3 contains 18 residues. The V and J ends lost 1 base and 5 bases, in that order; junction bases with no gene match: 12. Per the germline V gene, CDR1 is MNHEY and CDR2 is SMNVEV (reference sequence). The CDR3 loop reads CASSLLGGGRPGTGELFF. In DNA form, the CDR3 reads TGTGCCAGCAGTTTATTAGGCGGCGGGAGGCCGGGTACCGGGGAGCTGTTTTTT.

V usage is TRBV7-9 and J usage is TRBJ2-6; D may be TRBD1 (5 bases). Germline V gene sequence: CDR1 SEHNR, CDR2 FQNEAQ (reference sequence). Trimming took off 1 base at V and 2 bases at J, with 12 bases between the two ends. This CDR3 has 17 residues. CDR3 in DNA: TGTGCCAGCAGCTTAGTGGTTGGGGCAGCTGGGGCCAACGTCCTGACTTTC. This encodes CASSLVVGAAGANVLTF.

The V gene is TRBV10-3, the J gene TRBJ2-1; possibly TRBD2 for D (5 bases). The CDR3 totals 12 residues. The germline V and J ends were trimmed by 11 bases and 5 bases, with 13 bases remaining between them. CDR1 is ENHRY, CDR2 SYGVKD, per germline. The CDR3 loop is CAPGGHNNEQFF. CDR3 nucleotides: TGTGCCCCAGGCGGGCACAACAATGAGCAGTTCTTC.